This TCR beta chain emerged from a study of graft-versus-host responses after intestinal transplantation. Looking at the study overall: Recipients underwent multivisceral, liver-intestinal, or isolated intestinal transplants. All recipients got anti-thymocyte globulin induction, then tacrolimus and steroids for 2 to 4 years.

The CDR3 runs 15 residues. Trimming pared 1 base from V and 0 bases from J, leaving 8 bases between. Germline CDR1 MNHEY, CDR2 SVGAGI. As for this clone: Its matching antigen is unknown.

The protocol was immunoSEQ multiplex PCR, while the TCRdb copy is restricted to in-frame clones and leaves out a portion. The table lists tens of thousands of clones, 94% of them singletons. Overall study findings and caveats: The recipient marrow held GvH clones, and some of them showed up first in ileum or blood. Allografts carried high graft-versus-host to host-versus-graft clonal ratios in patients having graft-donor T cell macrochimerism.

This sample comprised unstimulated CD8+ T cells sorted from spleen or lymph node cells, obtained before intestinal transplant. This clonotype originated in a human donor who received an intestinal transplant. The genes are TRBV6-5 and TRBJ2-3; unclear D gene. CDR3 sequence (DNA): TGTGCCAGCAGTTACTTGGGCGGTAGCACAGATACGCAGTATTTT. As protein: CASSYLGGSTDTQYF.